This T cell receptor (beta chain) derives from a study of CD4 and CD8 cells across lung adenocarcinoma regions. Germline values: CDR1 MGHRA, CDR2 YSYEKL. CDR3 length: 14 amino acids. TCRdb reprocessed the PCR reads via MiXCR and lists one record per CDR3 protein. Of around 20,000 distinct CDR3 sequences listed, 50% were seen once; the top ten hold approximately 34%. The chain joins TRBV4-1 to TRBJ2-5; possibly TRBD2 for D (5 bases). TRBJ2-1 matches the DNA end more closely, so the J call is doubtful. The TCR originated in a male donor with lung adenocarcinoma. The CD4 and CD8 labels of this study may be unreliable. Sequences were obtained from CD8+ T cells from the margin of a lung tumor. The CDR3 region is CASSQGQDSSEQFF. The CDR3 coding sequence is TGCGCCAGCAGCCAAGGTCAGGACTCCTCGGAGCAGTTCTTC.